The 17 T cell receptor beta chains below come from one sample, sequenced in a study of regulatory T cells in long-lasting Graves disease. Arm-PCR of CDR3 regions and iRepertoire HTBI primers were used to build TCR beta libraries. TCRdb recomputed calls from the multiplex PCR reads with MiXCR, one row per CDR3 protein. The data contain a few hundred thousand distinct CDR3 sequences, approximately 10% of them seen just once; the ten biggest clones take up under 20%. Time point specified: newly diagnosed GD, antithyroid drugs for less than 3 months. Extracted PBMC RNA gave rise to the TCR library. These data were likewise used in another study, on T cells in Graves' hyperthyroidism and ophthalmopathy.

Material: peripheral blood mononuclear cells (PBMCs), obtained at new diagnosis, from a patient treated with antithyroid drugs. The receptors shown here come from a woman in her late teens or twenties with Graves disease.

V gene TRBV7-2 combines with J gene TRBJ2-1; TRBD2 is a possible D gene (5 bases). The end of the DNA fits TRBJ2-5 better, so the J call may be wrong. Germline CDR1 and CDR2: SGHTA and FQGNSA. The CDR3 extends over 11 amino acids. DNA for the CDR3: TGTGCCAGCAGCTGGAGGGAGACCCAGTACTTC. As protein: CASSWRETQYF.

There are many counts of this clonotype. The chain combines TRBV5-1 with TRBJ1-5; D gene uncertain. CDR1 and CDR2 from the germline V gene are SGHRS and YFSETQ. Trimming cost V 0 bases and J 0 bases, with 7 bases left between them. The length of the CDR3 is 15 residues. The CDR3 loop reads CASSLGVSSNQPQHF. Written as DNA, the CDR3 is TGCGCCAGCAGCTTGGGAGTTTCTAGCAATCAGCCCCAGCATTTT.

In this sample, this clonotype turned up a few times. This chain uses TRBV24-1 with TRBJ1-5; D is undetermined. The germline V gene encodes CDR1 KGHDR and CDR2 SFDVKD. Trimming cost V 0 bases and J 6 bases, with 5 bases left between them. CDR3 length: 13 residues. The CDR3 sequence is CATSDLPGQPQHF. The CDR3 nucleotides are TGTGCCACCAGTGATTTGCCAGGTCAGCCCCAGCATTTT.

This clonotype was counted ten times or more. This chain uses TRBV7-9 with TRBJ1-5; a weak D match, TRBD1 (6 bases). Germline assignment: CDR1 SEHNR and CDR2 FQNEAQ (reference sequence). The ends were cut back, 1 base at V and 1 base at J, with 8 bases in the middle. The length of the CDR3 is 15 residues. Here the CDR3 DNA reads TGTGCCAGCAGCTTAGGGGGGGGCAGCAATCAGCCCCAGCATTTT. This encodes CASSLGGGSNQPQHF.

This clonotype was observed at least ten times. The chain uses TRBV30 and TRBJ2-3; tentatively, D is TRBD2 (5 bases). CDR1 is GTSNPN and CDR2 is SVGIG in the germline V gene (reference sequence). V was clipped by 2 bases and J by 3 bases, with 12 bases between them. The CDR3 sequence is 14 residues long. CDR3 amino acids: CAWSSMDFTDTQYF. Here the CDR3 DNA reads TGTGCCTGGAGTTCCATGGACTTTACAGATACGCAGTATTTT.

The CDR3 loop is CSARDLGSTQYF. CDR3 DNA: TGCAGTGCTAGAGATTTGGGGAGTACGCAGTATTTT. The V gene is TRBV20-1, the J gene TRBJ2-3; maybe TRBD2 (5 bases). CDR3 length equals 12 residues. Trimming stripped 0 bases from V and 8 bases from J, with 9 bases between. Looked up from germline, CDR1 is DFQATT and CDR2 is SNEGSKA (reference sequence).

The rearrangement links TRBV15 to TRBJ1-1; D not certain. The CDR3 covers 16 residues. V gave up 0 bases and J gave up 1 base, with 12 bases separating them. Germline V gene lookup returns CDR1 LNHNV and CDR2 YYDKDF (reference sequence). The CDR3 DNA sequence: TGTGCCACCAGCAGAGATGTAGGCCGGACGAACACTGAAGCTTTCTTT. It is translated as CATSRDVGRTNTEAFF.

Ten or more counts support this clonotype. V and J are TRBV5-5 and TRBJ1-6, with 9 bases identical to TRBD1. CDR3 length: 14 amino acids. Germline V gene lookup returns CDR1 SGHKS and CDR2 YYEKEE (reference sequence). Trimming at V came to 6 bases and at J to 9 bases, leaving 7 bases not matched to a gene. The CDR3 bases are TGTGCCAGCACCGGACAGGGGTTGACTTCACCCCTCCACTTT. It is translated as CASTGQGLTSPLHF. The whole variable domain, remainder taken from reference TRBV5-5 and TRBJ1-6, is DAGVTQSPTHLIKTRGQQVTLRCSPISGHKSVSWYQQVLGQGPQFIFQYYEKEERGRGNFPDRFSARQFPNYSSELNVNALLLGDSALYLCASTGQGLTSPLHFGNGTRLTVT.

At least ten counts were recorded for this clonotype. This chain uses TRBV29-1 with TRBJ1-1; D ambiguous. The CDR3 totals 13 residues. Deletions cut 4 bases from V and 2 bases from J, with 11 bases between. CDR1 and CDR2 (germline): SQVTM, ANQGSEA. The CDR3 sequence: CSVVHSINTEAFF. CDR3 DNA: TGCAGCGTTGTACACAGCATAAACACTGAAGCTTTCTTT.

The J gene is TRBJ2-6, the V gene TRBV19; no firm D call. Trimming removed 3 bases at V and 3 bases at J, with 12 bases between. CDR3 length: 16 amino acids. CDR1 is LNHDA, CDR2 SQIVND, per germline (reference sequence). Here the CDR3 DNA reads TGTGCCAGTAGTATTTCACGGGCTCTTGGGGCCAACGTCCTGACTTTC. Its translation: CASSISRALGANVLTF.

This clonotype has ten or more counts. The CDR3 reads CASASNRVKGEQYF. CDR3 DNA sequence: TGTGCCAGCGCCTCAAACAGGGTAAAGGGCGAGCAGTACTTC. This chain joins TRBV5-8 and TRBJ2-7; D is possibly TRBD1 (6 bases). The CDR3 spans 14 residues. V lost 7 bases and J lost 6, with 20 bases in between. CDR1 is SGHTS and CDR2 is YDEGEE in the germline V gene.

The V and J genes are TRBV20-1 and TRBJ2-5, with D uncertain. CDR3 size: 13 residues. The germline V gene has CDR1 DFQATT and CDR2 SNEGSKA (reference sequence). The V and J ends lost 8 bases and 5 bases respectively, with 18 bases between them. CDR3 region: CSPRPDEWETQYF. The DNA of the CDR3 is TGCAGTCCCAGACCTGATGAATGGGAGACCCAGTACTTC.

With respect to this clonotype: The junction shows a germline mismatch at one end, possibly a read error. The chain recombines TRBV6-9 with TRBJ1-1; D is undetermined. Germline V gives CDR1 MNHGY, CDR2 SVAAGI. This CDR3 contains 13 residues. The DNA of the CDR3 is TGTGCCGGCAGTTTAGGGATGAACACTGAAGCTTTCTTT. Translation gives CAGSLGMNTEAFF.

This clonotype was detected a few times. CDR3 residues: CATSRGQNTEAFF. CDR3 in DNA: TGTGCCACCAGCAGAGGACAGAACACTGAAGCTTTCTTT. This rearrangement joins TRBV15 to TRBJ1-1; D not resolved. CDR1 is LNHNV and CDR2 is YYDKDF in the germline V gene (reference sequence). The CDR3 extends over 13 amino acids. Trimming took 1 base from V and 1 from J, leaving 4 bases between them.

This clonotype was detected many times. The chain joins TRBV18 to TRBJ1-1; a possible D gene is TRBD1 (6 bases). Looked up from germline, CDR1 is KGHSH and CDR2 is LQKENI. V was pared by 5 bases and J by 12 bases, with 25 bases between. The CDR3 runs to 15 residues. CDR3 protein: CASSFLQGTEARSFF. The CDR3 DNA reads TGTGCCAGCTCATTCTTACAGGGTACAGAGGCGCGATCTTTCTTT.

This clonotype was counted only a few times. V is TRBV4-1 and J is TRBJ2-2, with TRBD2 matching over 12 bases. The germline V gene encodes CDR1 MGHRA and CDR2 YSYEKL. The CDR3 is 18 amino acids. Losses at the gene ends were 1 base for V and 0 bases for J; bases not matched to a gene: 3. The CDR3 sequence: CASSQGSSGGANTGELFF. The CDR3 nucleotides read TGCGCCAGCAGCCAAGGGTCTAGCGGGGGGGCGAACACCGGGGAGCTGTTTTTT.

This clonotype showed up just a few times. The gene calls are TRBV19 and TRBJ2-6; TRBD2 might be the D (6 bases). Germline V lookup: CDR1 LNHDA, CDR2 SQIVND (reference sequence). Trimming took off 5 bases at V and 0 bases at J, with 17 bases between the two ends. CDR3 length equals 18 residues. CDR3 DNA sequence: TGTGCCAGTAGTCCCCGCGGGACTGTTCTCTCTGGGGCCAACGTCCTGACTTTC. Protein product: CASSPRGTVLSGANVLTF.